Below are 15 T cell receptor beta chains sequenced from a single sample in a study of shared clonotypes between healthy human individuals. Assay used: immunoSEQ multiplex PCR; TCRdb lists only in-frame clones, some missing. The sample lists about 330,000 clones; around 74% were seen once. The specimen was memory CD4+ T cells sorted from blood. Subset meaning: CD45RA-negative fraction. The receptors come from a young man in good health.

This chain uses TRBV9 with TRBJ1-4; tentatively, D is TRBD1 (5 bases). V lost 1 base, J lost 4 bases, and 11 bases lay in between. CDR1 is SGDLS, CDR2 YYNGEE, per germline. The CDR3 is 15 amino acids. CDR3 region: CASSVQAGGNEKLFF. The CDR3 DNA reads TGTGCCAGCAGCGTACAGGCGGGGGGTAATGAAAAACTGTTTTTT.

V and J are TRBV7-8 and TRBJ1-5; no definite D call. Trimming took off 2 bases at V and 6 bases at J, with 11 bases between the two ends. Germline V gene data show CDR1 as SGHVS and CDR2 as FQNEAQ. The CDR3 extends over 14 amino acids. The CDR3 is CASSLIPGGQPQHF. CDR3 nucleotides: TGTGCCAGCAGCTTAATCCCGGGTGGTCAGCCCCAGCATTTT.

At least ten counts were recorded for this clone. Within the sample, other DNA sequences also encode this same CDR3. CDR3: CASSLTGTRGYTF. The CDR3 DNA reads as TGCGCCAGCAGCTTAACAGGGACGCGGGGCTACACCTTC. V is TRBV5-1 and J is TRBJ1-2, with D perhaps TRBD1 (6 bases). Germline V CDR1 and CDR2: SGHRS, YFSETQ. There are 13 residues in the CDR3. The ends were cut back, 2 bases at V and 8 bases at J, with 13 bases in the middle.

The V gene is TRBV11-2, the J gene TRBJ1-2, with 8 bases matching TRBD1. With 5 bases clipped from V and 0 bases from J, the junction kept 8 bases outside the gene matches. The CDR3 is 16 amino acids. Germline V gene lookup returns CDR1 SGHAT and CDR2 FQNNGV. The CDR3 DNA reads TGTGCCAGCAGCATTCGGACAGGGCAGCCTAACTATGGCTACACCTTC. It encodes CASSIRTGQPNYGYTF.

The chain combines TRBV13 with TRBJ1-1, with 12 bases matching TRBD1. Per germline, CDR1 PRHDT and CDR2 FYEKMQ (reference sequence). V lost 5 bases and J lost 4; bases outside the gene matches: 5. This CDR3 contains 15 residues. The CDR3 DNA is TGTGCCAGCAGCGTTTGGGACAGGGGGCTCACTGAAGCTTTCTTT. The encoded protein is CASSVWDRGLTEAFF.

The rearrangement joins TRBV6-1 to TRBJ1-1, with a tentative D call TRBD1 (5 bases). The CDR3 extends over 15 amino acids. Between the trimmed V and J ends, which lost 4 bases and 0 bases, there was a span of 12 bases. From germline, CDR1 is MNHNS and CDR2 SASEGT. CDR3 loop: CASSVRQFVNTEAFF. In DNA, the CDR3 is TGTGCCAGCAGTGTCAGACAGTTCGTGAACACTGAAGCTTTCTTT.

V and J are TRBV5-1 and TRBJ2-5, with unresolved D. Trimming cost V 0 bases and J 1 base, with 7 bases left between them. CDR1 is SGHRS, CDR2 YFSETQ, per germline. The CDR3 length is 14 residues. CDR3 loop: CASSLGGLQETQYF. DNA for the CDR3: TGCGCCAGCAGCTTGGGGGGTCTCCAAGAGACCCAGTACTTC.

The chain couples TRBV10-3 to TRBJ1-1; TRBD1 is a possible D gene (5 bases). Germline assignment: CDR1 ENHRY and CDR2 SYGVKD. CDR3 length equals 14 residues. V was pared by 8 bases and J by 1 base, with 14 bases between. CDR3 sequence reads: CAIERGQENTEAFF. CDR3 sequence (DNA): TGTGCCATCGAGAGGGGCCAGGAGAACACTGAAGCTTTCTTT.

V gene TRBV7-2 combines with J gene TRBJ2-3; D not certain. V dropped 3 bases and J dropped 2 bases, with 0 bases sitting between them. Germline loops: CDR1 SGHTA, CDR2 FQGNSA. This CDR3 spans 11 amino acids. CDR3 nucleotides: TGTGCCAGCAGCTTCACAGATACGCAGTATTTT. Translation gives CASSFTDTQYF.

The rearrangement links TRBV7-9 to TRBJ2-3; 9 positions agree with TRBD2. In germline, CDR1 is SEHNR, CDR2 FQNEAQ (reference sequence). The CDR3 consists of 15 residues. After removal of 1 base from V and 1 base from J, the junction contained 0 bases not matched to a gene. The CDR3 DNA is TGTGCCAGCAGCTTAGGACTAGCGGGCACAGATACGCAGTATTTT. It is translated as CASSLGLAGTDTQYF.

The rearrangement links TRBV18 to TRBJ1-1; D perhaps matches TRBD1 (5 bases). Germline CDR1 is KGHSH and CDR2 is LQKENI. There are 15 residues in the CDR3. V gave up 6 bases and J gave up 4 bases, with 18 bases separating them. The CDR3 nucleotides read TGTGCCAGCTCCCCCAACCAGGGTGGAAGCACTGAAGCTTTCTTT. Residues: CASSPNQGGSTEAFF.

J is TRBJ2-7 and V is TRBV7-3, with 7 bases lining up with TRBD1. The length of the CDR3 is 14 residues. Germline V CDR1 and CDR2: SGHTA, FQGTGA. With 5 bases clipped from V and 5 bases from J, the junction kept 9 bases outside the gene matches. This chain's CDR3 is CASSPGDRIDEQYF. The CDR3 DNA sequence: TGTGCCAGCAGCCCAGGGGACAGAATCGACGAGCAGTACTTC.

CDR3 loop: CASLGTGVHNEQFF. The CDR3 nucleotides are TGTGCCAGCCTCGGGACAGGGGTTCACAATGAGCAGTTCTTC. This chain joins TRBV6-1 and TRBJ2-1; 10 positions agree with TRBD1. The CDR3 runs to 14 residues. V trimming: 8 bases; J trimming: 5 bases; junction bases outside the gene matches: 6. CDR1 is MNHNS, CDR2 SASEGT, per germline.

The CDR3: CASRRLAGGNEQFF. CDR3 sequence (DNA): TGTGCCAGCAGAAGACTAGCGGGAGGGAATGAGCAGTTCTTC. This chain connects TRBV6-1 to TRBJ2-1; 14 nucleotides line up with TRBD2. CDR1 and CDR2 from the germline V gene are MNHNS and SASEGT. The J segment lost 7 bases and the V segment lost 6 bases, leaving 2 bases of the junction unmatched. The CDR3 totals 14 residues.

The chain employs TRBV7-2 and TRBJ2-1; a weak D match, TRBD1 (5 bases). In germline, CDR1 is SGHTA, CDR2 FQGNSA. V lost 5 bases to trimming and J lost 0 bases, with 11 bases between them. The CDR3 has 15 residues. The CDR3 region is CASSVGQSSYNEQFF. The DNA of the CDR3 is TGTGCCAGCAGCGTAGGACAAAGCTCCTACAATGAGCAGTTCTTC.